The 11 T cell receptor beta chains below were found in one sample sequenced in a study of blood T cell repertoires in COVID-19. Sequenced by immunoSEQ multiplex PCR; TCRdb stores in-frame clones only, minus some. The repertoire holds 150,000 to 200,000 clones, with more than 75% as singletons. Sequenced: peripheral blood. Receptor source: a man in his fifties or sixties with active or convalescent COVID-19.

This rearrangement joins TRBV6-5 to TRBJ1-1; weak D call: TRBD1 (6 bases). This CDR3 comprises 13 residues. V dropped 2 bases and J dropped 13 bases, with 17 bases sitting between them. Germline V CDR1 and CDR2: MNHEY, SVGAGI. DNA of the CDR3: TGTGCCAGCAGTTACATGCAGGGGCAGGTTGTTTTCTTT. Translating it yields CASSYMQGQVVFF.

The chain has TRBV2 and TRBJ2-1; possibly TRBD2 for D (5 bases). V shed 8 bases and J shed 7 bases, with 21 bases lying between them. CDR3 size: 15 residues. Germline lookup yields CDR1 SNHLY and CDR2 FYNNEI. The CDR3 spells CASLGAGNVRNEQFF. In nucleotides, the CDR3 is TGTGCCAGCTTGGGAGCCGGGAACGTTAGGAATGAGCAGTTCTTC.

The chain combines TRBV19 with TRBJ1-2; 8 nucleotides agree with TRBD1. Germline V gives CDR1 LNHDA, CDR2 SQIVND (reference sequence). V was clipped by 3 bases and J by 8 bases; unmatched bases: 5. This CDR3 contains 13 residues. Here the CDR3 DNA reads TGTGCCAGTAGTATGAGCGGGACAGGCGGCTACACCTTC. As protein: CASSMSGTGGYTF.

The genes are TRBV28 and TRBJ2-1; 13 nucleotides align to TRBD2. Germline V gives CDR1 MDHEN, CDR2 SYDVKM. V was pared by 8 bases and J by 8 bases, with 6 bases of the junction left unmatched. The CDR3 spans 14 residues. The DNA of the CDR3 is TGTGCCAGCGGCACTAGCGGGAGGGGAGATGAGCAGTTCTTC. This translates into CASGTSGRGDEQFF.

This chain connects TRBV7-2 to TRBJ2-3, with D possibly TRBD2 on 7 matching bases. The V gene's germline CDR1 is SGHTA and CDR2 FQGNSA. The CDR3 length is 15 residues. Trimming stripped 1 base from V and 5 bases from J, with 13 bases between. Written as DNA, the CDR3 is TGTGCCAGCAGCTTAGTATGGGGGGGCCTAGATACGCAGTATTTT. This sequence encodes CASSLVWGGLDTQYF.

V usage is TRBV6-5 and J usage is TRBJ1-5; D uncertain. Germline V gene data show CDR1 as MNHEY and CDR2 as SVGAGI. The CDR3 runs 13 residues. V lost 0 bases and J lost 5, with 5 bases in between. CDR3 amino acids: CASSYSLYQPQHF. CDR3 in DNA: TGTGCCAGCAGTTACTCACTCTATCAGCCCCAGCATTTT.

CDR3: CASSGAGGLSSWETQYF. CDR3 nucleotide sequence: TGTGCCAGCAGTGGGGCGGGGGGGCTTTCGAGTTGGGAGACCCAGTACTTC. The chain uses TRBV2 and TRBJ2-5; TRBD2 agrees at 9 bases. Trimming at V came to 4 bases and at J to 5 bases, leaving 14 bases not matched to a gene. The CDR3 extends over 17 amino acids. CDR1 and CDR2 (germline): SNHLY, FYNNEI.

V usage is TRBV12-3 or TRBV12-4 and J usage is TRBJ1-5; no definite D call. This CDR3 region has 13 residues. V was pared by 10 bases and J by 5 bases, with 15 bases between. This CDR3 is CATSITRDQPQHF. Here the CDR3 DNA reads TGTGCCACATCGATCACGAGGGATCAGCCCCAGCATTTT.

This chain links TRBV7-8 with TRBJ1-2, with 11 bases identical to TRBD1. The ends lost 1 base at V and 6 bases at J; junction bases unmatched: 7. Germline CDR1 is SGHVS and CDR2 is FQNEAQ. The CDR3 length is 16 residues. This CDR3 is CASSLGRDRGIHGYTF. For the CDR3, the DNA is TGTGCCAGCAGCTTAGGCCGGGACAGGGGGATACATGGCTACACCTTC.

V gene TRBV27 combines with J gene TRBJ2-5; D ambiguous. The V end was cut by 11 bases, the J end by 5 bases, with 12 bases between. Germline loops: CDR1 MNHEY, CDR2 SMNVEV (reference sequence). CDR3 length: 11 residues. CDR3 nucleotides: TGTGCCTTACGAAATGCGGAGACCCAGTACTTC. Translated: CALRNAETQYF.

V gene TRBV2 combines with J gene TRBJ1-1; 8 bases are shared with TRBD1. The germline V gene encodes CDR1 SNHLY and CDR2 FYNNEI. The trim removed 6 bases at V and 13 bases at J, leaving 13 bases unmatched. This CDR3 comprises 13 residues. The CDR3 here is CASRTGTGDFDFF. The CDR3 DNA follows: TGTGCCAGCAGAACCGGGACAGGTGATTTTGATTTCTTT.